Shown below are 18 T cell receptor beta chains from a single sample sequenced in a study of blood T cell repertoires in COVID-19. Data came from immunoSEQ multiplex PCR; TCRdb stores just in-frame clones and leaves some out. The repertoire has about 260,000 clones, about four fifths of them found once; the top ten carry roughly a tenth. Input material: peripheral blood. Receptor source: a woman aged 45-59 years who had recovered from COVID-19.

This clone was recorded once. This chain connects TRBV19 to TRBJ1-1, with 7 nucleotides matching TRBD1. The CDR3 runs 15 residues. CDR1 LNHDA and CDR2 SQIVND come from the germline V gene (reference sequence). With V trimmed by 7 bases and J by 3 bases, 11 bases remained unmatched. This CDR3 is CASKMGDREDTEAFF. The CDR3 bases are TGTGCCAGTAAGATGGGTGACAGGGAGGACACTGAAGCTTTCTTT.

This sequence joins TRBV29-1 and TRBJ2-1; tentative D call: TRBD1 (5 bases). Looked up from germline, CDR1 is SQVTM and CDR2 is ANQGSEA. CDR3 length: 14 residues. Trimming shortened V by 7 bases and J by 8 bases, and 21 bases separated the two germline ends. The CDR3 DNA reads TGCAGCGCACTGACTGCAACAGGAAGGGATGAGCAGTTCTTC. Protein sequence: CSALTATGRDEQFF.

The V gene is TRBV12-3 or TRBV12-4, the J gene TRBJ1-2; D is perhaps TRBD1 (6 bases). V lost 7 bases and J lost 6, with 15 bases in between. This CDR3 is 13 amino acids long. The DNA of the CDR3 is TGTGCCAGCACTACTGTAAACAGGGATGGCTACACCTTC. Translation: CASTTVNRDGYTF.

The rearrangement links TRBV5-1 to TRBJ1-5; D gene unclear. The CDR3 is made up of 15 amino acids. CDR1 SGHRS and CDR2 YFSETQ come from the germline V gene. Trimming pared 0 bases from V and 0 bases from J, leaving 7 bases between. The CDR3 is CASSLGGISNQPQHF. The CDR3 region has the DNA TGCGCCAGCAGCTTGGGCGGTATTAGCAATCAGCCCCAGCATTTT.

V is TRBV6-5 and J is TRBJ2-7, with 13 bases lining up with TRBD2. This CDR3 is built from 15 residues. V lost 5 bases, J lost 2 bases, and 3 bases stayed unmatched. CDR1 and CDR2 (germline): MNHEY, SVGAGI. Written as DNA, the CDR3 is TGTGCCAGCAGTACACTAGCGGGAGGGCCCTACGAGCAGTACTTC. It translates to CASSTLAGGPYEQYF.

The CDR3 loop reads CASREQGRREKLFF. CDR3 nucleotide sequence: TGTGCCAGCAGAGAACAGGGGCGTAGAGAAAAACTGTTTTTT. The chain is built from TRBV28 and TRBJ1-4, with TRBD1 matching over 7 bases. Germline trimming cut 6 bases from V and 8 bases from J; bases unmatched to any gene: 9. Germline V gene data show CDR1 as MDHEN and CDR2 as SYDVKM. CDR3 length: 14 amino acids.

V is TRBV19 and J is TRBJ2-5; 7 bases agree with TRBD1. CDR3 length: 13 residues. Trimming removed 4 bases from V and 7 bases from J; junction bases left unmatched: 6. Germline V gene data show CDR1 as LNHDA and CDR2 as SQIVND (reference sequence). The CDR3 DNA reads as TGTGCCAGTAGTAACACATACAGGGGGACCCAGTACTTC. Its protein is CASSNTYRGTQYF. Filled out from reference TRBV19 and TRBJ2-5, the complete variable domain reads DGGITQSPKYLFRKEGQNVTLSCEQNLNHDAMYWYRQDPGQGLRLIYYSQIVNDFQKGDIAEGYSVSREKKESFPLTVTSAQKNPTAFYLCASSNTYRGTQYFGPGTRLLVL.

This chain links TRBV7-9 with TRBJ2-2, with 7 bases that match TRBD1. Germline values: CDR1 SEHNR, CDR2 FQNEAQ (reference sequence). The CDR3 is 14 residues long. V shed 5 bases and J 2 bases; nucleotides not matched to a gene: 2. This chain's CDR3 is CASSRDRNTGELFF. Here the CDR3 DNA reads TGTGCCAGCAGCCGGGACAGAAACACCGGGGAGCTGTTTTTT. Together with reference TRBV7-9 and TRBJ2-2, the CDR3 gives the full variable domain: DTGVSQNPRHKITKRGQNVTFRCDPISEHNRLYWYRQTLGQGPEFLTYFQNEAQLEKSRLLSDRFSAERPKGSFSTLEIQRTEQGDSAMYLCASSRDRNTGELFFGEGSRLTVL.

The rearrangement links TRBV15 to TRBJ2-3; 11 bases match TRBD2. The germline gives CDR1 LNHNV, CDR2 YYDKDF (reference sequence). Germline trimming cut 1 base from V and 1 base from J; bases unmatched to any gene: 4. The CDR3 totals 17 residues. CDR3 protein: CATSRGLAGGGTDTQYF. The CDR3 bases are TGTGCCACCAGCAGAGGTTTAGCGGGAGGGGGCACAGATACGCAGTATTTT.

The genes are TRBV6-2 or TRBV6-3 and TRBJ2-7; 7 nucleotides align to TRBD1. CDR1 and CDR2 from the germline V gene are MNHEY and SVGEGT. J lost 2 bases, V lost 5 bases, and 9 bases had no gene match. The CDR3 is 15 amino acids. Here the CDR3 DNA reads TGTGCCAGCAGTCGAGGGCAGGGGGTCGCCTACGAGCAGTACTTC. Translating it yields CASSRGQGVAYEQYF.

CDR3 sequence reads: CASSLGGSNQPQHF. As DNA, the CDR3 is TGTGCCAGCAGCCTCGGGGGGAGCAATCAGCCCCAGCATTTT. The chain links TRBV6-2 or TRBV6-3 to TRBJ1-5; a possible D gene is TRBD1 (5 bases). V lost 6 bases, J lost 1 base, and 10 bases lay in between. The CDR3 runs 14 residues. The germline V gene encodes CDR1 MNHEY and CDR2 SVGEGT.

As to this clone: Without the conserved terminal phenylalanine or tryptophan, this CDR3 likely stems from a read error. The DNA is left out, because the CDR3 cannot be placed on it with certainty; the CDR3 is given as TCRdb lists it. The chain uses TRBV7-9 and TRBJ1-2; TRBD1 is the table's D call, not checked against the DNA. Including both end residues, the CDR3 is 12 amino acids long. Germline CDR1 reads SEHNR; CDR2 reads FQNEAQ (reference sequence). The chain's CDR3 is CASSLASPGQAV.

The chain recombines TRBV19 with TRBJ1-1, with TRBD1 matching 7 bases. From germline, CDR1 is LNHDA and CDR2 SQIVND (reference sequence). This CDR3 spans 13 amino acids. Trimming at V came to 4 bases and at J to 7 bases, leaving 6 bases not matched to a gene. The CDR3, as DNA: TGTGCCAGTAGTACCCCAGGGGGGAGTGAAGCTTTCTTT. Encoded protein: CASSTPGGSEAFF. The complete variable domain, with remaining parts taken from reference TRBV19 and TRBJ1-1, reads DGGITQSPKYLFRKEGQNVTLSCEQNLNHDAMYWYRQDPGQGLRLIYYSQIVNDFQKGDIAEGYSVSREKKESFPLTVTSAQKNPTAFYLCASSTPGGSEAFFGQGTRLTVV.

A word on this clone: The sample carries other DNA sequences with the same CDR3. This sequence joins TRBV6-2 or TRBV6-3 and TRBJ2-3, with a tentative D call TRBD1 (6 bases). This CDR3 spans 15 amino acids. Germline CDR1 is MNHEY and CDR2 is SVGEGT. Trimming took off 0 bases at V and 2 bases at J, with 9 bases between the two ends. The CDR3 loop reads CASSYSTGSTDTQYF. CDR3 in DNA: TGTGCCAGCAGTTACTCAACAGGGTCCACAGATACGCAGTATTTT.

The chain carries TRBV6-1 and TRBJ1-2; 9 bases fit TRBD1. Trimming took 3 bases from V and 12 from J; bases not matched to a gene: 11. The CDR3 spans 14 residues. The germline gives CDR1 MNHNS, CDR2 SASEGT. The CDR3 region is CASSEEGTGSRHTF. CDR3 sequence (DNA): TGTGCCAGCAGTGAGGAGGGGACAGGGAGTCGTCACACCTTC.

This clone was recorded only once. This sequence joins TRBV6-2 or TRBV6-3 and TRBJ2-3, with TRBD2 as a possible D gene (5 bases). The V end was cut by 0 bases, the J end by 2 bases, with 12 bases between. This CDR3 contains 16 residues. The germline V gene encodes CDR1 MNHEY and CDR2 SVGEGT. DNA for the CDR3: TGTGCCAGCAGTTACTCGCGATGGGAGTCCACAGATACGCAGTATTTT. Its protein is CASSYSRWESTDTQYF.

The rearrangement links TRBV15 to TRBJ1-2; a possible D gene is TRBD1 (5 bases). Germline-derived CDR1 and CDR2 are LNHNV and YYDKDF (reference sequence). The CDR3 contains 17 residues. V was cut by 0 bases and J by 0 bases, with 14 bases left in between. CDR3 amino acids: CATSRDGDYLTNYGYTF. CDR3 sequence (DNA): TGTGCCACCAGCAGAGACGGGGACTACCTCACTAACTATGGCTACACCTTC.

The chain joins TRBV6-1 to TRBJ1-6; 7 nucleotides agree with TRBD1. Trimming took 4 bases from V and 0 from J; bases not matched to a gene: 6. Germline CDR1 is MNHNS and CDR2 is SASEGT. The CDR3 extends over 17 amino acids. Here the CDR3 reads CASSGQGPSSYNSPLHF. The CDR3 DNA sequence: TGTGCCAGCAGTGGACAGGGCCCGAGCTCCTATAATTCACCCCTCCACTTT.